Shown below are 12 T cell receptor beta chains from a single sample sequenced in a study of cytomegalovirus exposure and HLA in healthy donors. The PCR had 60 Vbeta and 13 Jbeta primers. TCRdb keeps only in-frame clones here, not all; method: immunoSEQ multiplex PCR. The top ten clones hold around 20% of a sample with nearly 100,000 clones, about 72% of them seen once. Source material: PBMCs. The receptors stem from a woman in her fifties or sixties in good health and CMV-seropositive.

The rearrangement joins TRBV29-1 to TRBJ2-7; a possible D gene is TRBD2 (5 bases). V was trimmed by 6 bases and J by 2 bases, leaving 11 bases between them. This CDR3 comprises 12 residues. Germline CDR1 reads SQVTM; CDR2 reads ANQGSEA. CDR3 amino acids: CSVVLSAYEQYF. The CDR3 coding sequence is TGCAGCGTCGTACTTAGCGCCTACGAGCAGTACTTC.

A remark on this clone: One end of the junction is discordant with germline, which a read error may explain. Different DNA sequences within this sample yield the same CDR3. The chain has TRBV5-6 and TRBJ2-7; D possibly corresponds to TRBD1 (6 bases). Germline V lookup: CDR1 SGHDT, CDR2 YYEEEE. The CDR3 has 12 amino acids. The CDR3 loop is CASSLVDSEQYF. CDR3 coding DNA: TGTGCCAGCAGCTTGGTGGACAGCGAGCAATACTTC.

The chain carries TRBV16 and TRBJ1-1; 7 bases are a match to TRBD1. The germline gives CDR1 KGHSY, CDR2 FQNENV. J lost 0 bases, V lost 4 bases, and 5 bases had no gene match. CDR3 size: 15 residues. CDR3 nucleotide sequence: TGTGCCAGCAGCCGCGCCGACAGGGTGAACACTGAAGCTTTCTTT. This gives the protein CASSRADRVNTEAFF.

The rearrangement uses TRBV6-5 and TRBJ2-1, with 7 bases lining up with TRBD1. The CDR3 sequence is 14 residues long. Trimming removed 6 bases from V and 3 bases from J; junction bases left unmatched: 5. Germline values: CDR1 MNHEY, CDR2 SVGAGI. The CDR3 DNA reads TGTGCCAGCAGCTCGACAGGGTTCTACAATGAGCAGTTCTTC. It yields the protein CASSSTGFYNEQFF.

The rearrangement joins TRBV27 to TRBJ1-2; 7 bases align to TRBD1. The CDR3 runs to 13 residues. The germline V gene has CDR1 MNHEY and CDR2 SMNVEV (reference sequence). The junction had 2 bases not matched to a gene; V was cut back by 3 bases and J by 4 bases. The CDR3 DNA sequence: TGTGCCAGCAGTTTCGACAGGGCCTATGGCTACACCTTC. Encoded protein: CASSFDRAYGYTF.

The chain has TRBV6-6 and TRBJ1-2; tentatively, D is TRBD1 (5 bases). The CDR3 length is 12 residues. Per germline, CDR1 MNHNY and CDR2 SVGAGI (reference sequence). Deletions cut 6 bases from V and 5 bases from J, with 10 bases between. CDR3 nucleotide sequence: TGTGCCAGCAGCATCGACAGTTATGGCTACACCTTC. This encodes CASSIDSYGYTF.

The chain joins TRBV11-2 to TRBJ2-7, with D possibly being TRBD1 (5 bases). Looked up from germline, CDR1 is SGHAT and CDR2 is FQNNGV. CDR3 length: 14 amino acids. Trimming removed 0 bases from V and 2 bases from J, with 8 bases in between. CDR3 sequence reads: CASSLDRVPYEQYF. In DNA, the CDR3 is TGTGCCAGCAGCTTAGACAGGGTACCCTACGAGCAGTACTTC.

Note on this clone: It is likely a read error, because the conserved phenylalanine at the end of the CDR3 is missing. No DNA is shown, since the ends of the CDR3 on it are uncertain; the CDR3 is the one TCRdb lists. This chain connects TRBV4-1 to TRBJ2-7; the D segment call TRBD1 is taken from the table without a DNA check. The germline V gene has CDR1 MGHRA and CDR2 YSYEKL. The CDR3 is 13 residues long, counting both termini. The CDR3 loop reads CASSLLDGQPTII.

This chain connects TRBV5-8 to TRBJ2-4; 9 nucleotides match TRBD2. This CDR3 spans 19 amino acids. Germline assignment: CDR1 SGHTS and CDR2 YDEGEE. J lost 1 base, V lost 0 bases, and 11 bases had no gene match. The CDR3 DNA reads TGTGCCAGCAGCTTGGATTGGCGGGAGGGGTTTGCGGCCAAAAACATTCAGTACTTC. The encoded protein is CASSLDWREGFAAKNIQYF. The full variable domain, its missing parts supplied by reference TRBV5-8 and TRBJ2-4, is EAGVTQSPTHLIKTRGQQATLRCSPISGHTSVYWYQQALGLGLQFLLWYDEGEERNRGNFPPRFSGRQFPNYSSELNVNALELEDSALYLCASSLDWREGFAAKNIQYFGAGTRLSVL.

This chain joins TRBV9 and TRBJ2-7, with D possibly TRBD1 on 6 matching bases. This CDR3 is built from 14 residues. Germline CDR1 reads SGDLS; CDR2 reads YYNGEE. V was shortened by 0 bases and J by 2 bases, with 9 bases between the two germline ends. The CDR3 sequence is CASSVDRDTYEQYF. In DNA, the CDR3 is TGTGCCAGCAGCGTAGACAGGGACACCTACGAGCAGTACTTC. The variable domain in full, completed from reference TRBV9 and TRBJ2-7, reads DSGVTQTPKHLITATGQRVTLRCSPRSGDLSVYWYQQSLDQGLQFLIQYYNGEERAKGNILERFSAQQFPDLHSELNLSSLELGDSALYFCASSVDRDTYEQYFGPGTRLTVT.

This chain uses TRBV28 with TRBJ1-2; 12 bases are a match to TRBD1. There are 14 residues in the CDR3. In germline, CDR1 is MDHEN, CDR2 SYDVKM. Trimming took 4 bases from V and 8 from J; bases not matched to a gene: 5. CDR3 protein: CASSSGQGARGYTF. CDR3 DNA sequence: TGTGCCAGCAGTTCGGGACAGGGGGCTAGAGGCTACACCTTC.

The rearrangement uses TRBV7-3 and TRBJ2-1, with a tentative D call TRBD1 (6 bases). The CDR3 is made up of 14 amino acids. Germline lookup yields CDR1 SGHTA and CDR2 FQGTGA. V lost 3 bases, J lost 8 bases, and 14 bases lay in between. CDR3 protein: CASSFSKDSHEQFF. In nucleotides, the CDR3 is TGTGCCAGCAGCTTTTCTAAGGACAGCCATGAGCAGTTCTTC.